This T cell receptor (beta chain) was recovered during a study of blood T cell repertoires in COVID-19. Looking at the study overall: The cDNA or gDNA used as material had been derived from T cells, B-cell-depleted T cells, or PBMCs.

Some clones are missing from TCRdb's copy, which holds only in-frame ones; the method was immunoSEQ multiplex PCR. The table records 200,000 or so clones, approximately 90% of them present only once. Cohort placement rested on clinical history that participants reported themselves. The sequenced material came from PBMCs or T cells enriched from blood (not recorded which). This TCR was sampled from a woman aged 40 to 49 with acute COVID-19.

The CDR3 is CASSSWPINEQFF. DNA of the CDR3: TGTGCCAGCAGCTCCTGGCCCATCAATGAGCAGTTCTTC. The chain recombines TRBV7-8 with TRBJ2-1; D is ambiguous. The CDR3 contains 13 residues. Germline V lookup: CDR1 SGHVS, CDR2 FQNEAQ. V dropped 4 bases and J dropped 6 bases, with 10 bases sitting between them.